This record looks at one T cell receptor (beta chain) sequence and its context. V was pared by 2 bases and J by 6 bases, with 8 bases of the junction left unmatched. The CDR3 extends over 16 amino acids. Germline CDR1 and CDR2: SNHLY and FYNNEI. The sample comes from a study of cytomegalovirus exposure and HLA in healthy donors. The PCR had 60 Vbeta and 13 Jbeta primers. The repertoire was sequenced with immunoSEQ multiplex PCR; TCRdb's copy has only in-frame clones and lacks some. Here the sample spans around 140,000 clones, roughly 10% being singletons. The origin of this receptor is a man between 45 and 60 years old in good health and CMV-seronegative. The genes are TRBV2 and TRBJ2-1; 9 nucleotides align to TRBD2. Sequences were obtained from PBMCs. CDR3 amino acids: CASSERGGGAANEQFF. CDR3 DNA: TGTGCCAGCAGTGAACGGGGCGGGGGGGCCGCCAATGAGCAGTTCTTC.